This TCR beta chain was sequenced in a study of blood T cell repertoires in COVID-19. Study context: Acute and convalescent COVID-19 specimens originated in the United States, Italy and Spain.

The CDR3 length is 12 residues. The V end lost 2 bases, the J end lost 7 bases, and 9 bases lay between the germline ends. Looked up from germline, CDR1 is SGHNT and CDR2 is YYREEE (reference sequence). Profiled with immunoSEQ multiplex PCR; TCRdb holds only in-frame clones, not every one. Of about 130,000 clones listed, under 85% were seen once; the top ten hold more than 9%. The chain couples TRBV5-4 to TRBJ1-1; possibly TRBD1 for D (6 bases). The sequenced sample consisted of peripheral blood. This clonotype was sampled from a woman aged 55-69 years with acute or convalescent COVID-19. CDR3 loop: CASSFDRSEAFF. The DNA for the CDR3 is TGTGCCAGCAGCTTTGACAGGAGTGAAGCTTTCTTT.